This is a list of T cell receptor beta chains from one sample in a study of neurological immune-mediated disorders. In TCRdb, the 5' RACE reads were re-called with MiXCR into one record per CDR3 protein. Here the sample spans tens of thousands of distinct CDR3 sequences, 17% being singletons. Sequenced: PBMCs. The receptor set was obtained from a woman aged 40-49 years in good health. Each CDR3 is given with its conserved first and last residue. The order of the fields is D gene, J gene, V gene, clone size, CDR3 protein, CDR3 DNA. A D gene is named only where the DNA matches it firmly. A row's size may be missing; if present it is once, few, many or a size class.

d_call: -; j_call: TRBJ2-2; v_call: TRBV12-3/TRBV12-4; clone_size: many; cdr3_aa: CASSLRTNRAGELFF; cdr3_nt: TGTGCCAGCAGTCTCAGGACTAACAGGGCGGGGGAGCTGTTTTTT
d_call: TRBD1; j_call: TRBJ1-1; v_call: TRBV20-1; clone_size: many; cdr3_aa: CSAAGQGRARTEAFF; cdr3_nt: TGCAGTGCTGCCGGACAGGGACGGGCGAGAACTGAAGCTTTCTTT
d_call: -; j_call: TRBJ1-6; v_call: TRBV6-5; clone_size: -; cdr3_aa: CASSWGGRGGSPLHF; cdr3_nt: TGTGCCAGCAGTTGGGGCGGAAGGGGTGGTTCACCCCTCCACTTT
d_call: -; j_call: TRBJ2-3; v_call: TRBV6-2/TRBV6-3; clone_size: many; cdr3_aa: CASSRGAARVTDTQYF; cdr3_nt: TGTGCCAGCAGCCGAGGTGCGGCTAGAGTCACAGATACGCAGTATTTT
d_call: -; j_call: TRBJ2-2; v_call: TRBV7-8; clone_size: -; cdr3_aa: CASSSTGTPNTGELFF; cdr3_nt: TGTGCCAGCAGCTCGACCGGGACCCCGAACACCGGGGAGCTGTTTTTT
d_call: TRBD2; j_call: TRBJ2-5; v_call: TRBV5-1; clone_size: many; cdr3_aa: CASSWGSGGLQGETQYF; cdr3_nt: TGCGCCAGCAGCTGGGGGAGCGGGGGGCTACAAGGAGAGACCCAGTACTTC
d_call: TRBD2; j_call: TRBJ2-5; v_call: TRBV5-1; clone_size: many; cdr3_aa: CASSNSGGAETQYF; cdr3_nt: TGCGCCAGCAGCAATAGCGGGGGGGCGGAGACCCAGTACTTC
d_call: TRBD2; j_call: TRBJ2-3; v_call: TRBV7-2; clone_size: -; cdr3_aa: CASSIVAERGAVDTQYF; cdr3_nt: TGTGCCAGCAGCATAGTCGCTGAGCGGGGGGCCGTAGATACGCAGTATTTT
d_call: -; j_call: TRBJ1-5; v_call: TRBV5-1; clone_size: -; cdr3_aa: CASSLAGSNQPQHF; cdr3_nt: TGCGCCAGCAGCTTGGCTGGAAGCAATCAGCCCCAGCATTTT
d_call: TRBD1; j_call: TRBJ1-1; v_call: TRBV20-1; clone_size: -; cdr3_aa: CSAPGDSGDLTEAFF; cdr3_nt: TGCAGTGCCCCCGGGGACAGTGGCGATCTCACTGAAGCTTTCTTT
d_call: TRBD2; j_call: TRBJ2-3; v_call: TRBV20-1; clone_size: -; cdr3_aa: CSARVSSGSTDTQYF; cdr3_nt: TGCAGTGCCAGGGTGTCTAGCGGGAGCACAGATACGCAGTATTTT
d_call: -; j_call: TRBJ2-1; v_call: TRBV20-1; clone_size: many; cdr3_aa: CSARGLASYNEQFF; cdr3_nt: TGCAGTGCTAGAGGTCTAGCGTCTTACAATGAGCAGTTCTTC
d_call: TRBD1; j_call: TRBJ1-6; v_call: TRBV7-2; clone_size: many; cdr3_aa: CASTPEGTGTTPLHF; cdr3_nt: TGTGCCAGCACCCCGGAGGGGACAGGGACTACACCCCTCCACTTT
d_call: TRBD1; j_call: TRBJ1-2; v_call: TRBV20-1; clone_size: many; cdr3_aa: CSASPSGTAIGYTF; cdr3_nt: TGCAGTGCTAGCCCTTCCGGGACAGCGATCGGCTACACCTTC
d_call: -; j_call: TRBJ2-5; v_call: TRBV12-3/TRBV12-4; clone_size: many; cdr3_aa: CASSLGVPAAETQYF; cdr3_nt: TGTGCCAGCAGTTTAGGGGTGCCGGCGGCGGAGACCCAGTACTTC
d_call: -; j_call: TRBJ1-1; v_call: TRBV18; clone_size: -; cdr3_aa: CASSPAHSEAFF; cdr3_nt: TGTGCCAGCTCCCCAGCACACTCTGAAGCTTTCTTT
d_call: -; j_call: TRBJ1-1; v_call: TRBV10-3; clone_size: many; cdr3_aa: CAISQGADTEAFF; cdr3_nt: TGTGCCATCAGTCAAGGGGCGGACACTGAAGCTTTCTTT
d_call: -; j_call: TRBJ1-6; v_call: TRBV7-2; clone_size: many; cdr3_aa: CASSLVSSSSYNSPLHF; cdr3_nt: TGTGCCAGCAGCTTAGTGTCGTCGAGCTCCTATAATTCACCCCTCCACTTT
d_call: TRBD1; j_call: TRBJ1-1; v_call: TRBV20-1; clone_size: many; cdr3_aa: CSARTGRGVYTEAFF; cdr3_nt: TGCAGTGCAAGGACAGGTAGGGGAGTATACACTGAAGCTTTCTTT
d_call: TRBD1; j_call: TRBJ1-3; v_call: TRBV20-1; clone_size: many; cdr3_aa: CSARDLGGDWNTIYF; cdr3_nt: TGCAGTGCTAGAGATCTAGGGGGCGATTGGAACACCATATATTTT
d_call: TRBD1; j_call: TRBJ1-1; v_call: TRBV5-1; clone_size: once; cdr3_aa: CASPIRQGGNTEAFF; cdr3_nt: TGCGCCAGCCCTATAAGACAGGGGGGTAACACTGAAGCTTTCTTT
d_call: -; j_call: TRBJ1-2; v_call: TRBV20-1; clone_size: many; cdr3_aa: CSARVPGSGYGYTF; cdr3_nt: TGCAGTGCTAGAGTGCCCGGGAGCGGCTATGGCTACACCTTC
d_call: TRBD1; j_call: TRBJ1-2; v_call: TRBV18; clone_size: once; cdr3_aa: CASSPTETGIAYYGYTF; cdr3_nt: TGTGCCAGCTCACCGACGGAGACAGGGATCGCATACTATGGCTACACCTTC
d_call: TRBD1; j_call: TRBJ1-2; v_call: TRBV4-2; clone_size: many; cdr3_aa: CASSQETGDGYTF; cdr3_nt: TGTGCCAGCAGCCAGGAGACAGGGGATGGCTACACCTTC